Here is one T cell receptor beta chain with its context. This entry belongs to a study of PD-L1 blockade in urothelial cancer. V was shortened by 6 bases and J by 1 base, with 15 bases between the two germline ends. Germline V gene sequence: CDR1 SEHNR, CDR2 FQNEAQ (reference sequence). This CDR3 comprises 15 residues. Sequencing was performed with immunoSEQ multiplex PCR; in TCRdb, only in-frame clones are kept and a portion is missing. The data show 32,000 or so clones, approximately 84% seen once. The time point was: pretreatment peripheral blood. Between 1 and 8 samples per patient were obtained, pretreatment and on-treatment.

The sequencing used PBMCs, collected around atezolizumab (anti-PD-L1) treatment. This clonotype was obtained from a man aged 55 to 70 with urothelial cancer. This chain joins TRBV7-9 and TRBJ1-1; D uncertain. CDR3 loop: CASSGLGRENTEAFF. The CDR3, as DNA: TGTGCCAGCAGTGGTCTAGGACGGGAGAACACTGAAGCTTTCTTT.